Shown below are 8 T cell receptor beta chains from a single sample sequenced in a study of CD4 T cells in relation to SARS-CoV-2 and coronaviruses. Unexposed donor CD4+ T cells date from about 2011-2018, before the COVID-19 pandemic. Sequencing used immunoSEQ multiplex PCR; TCRdb keeps in-frame clones, though not all of them. The sample lists nearly 70,000 clones, about 92% seen once, with approximately 0.21% in the top ten. What was sequenced was naive CD4+ T cells from PBMCs. Stated subset: naive CD4+ T cells isolated by negative enrichment. The source is a human donor in good health.

In its sample, this clone was seen once. The V and J genes are TRBV5-1 and TRBJ1-2; D is possibly TRBD1 (6 bases). V lost 0 bases, J lost 6 bases, and 12 bases lay in between. The germline CDR1 and CDR2 sequences are SGHRS and YFSETQ. This CDR3 is 14 amino acids long. CDR3 residues: CASSLEVGGHGYTF. The DNA for the CDR3 is TGCGCCAGCAGCTTGGAAGTCGGGGGGCATGGCTACACCTTC.

V is TRBV4-1 and J is TRBJ2-7; tentatively, D is TRBD1 (5 bases). V gave up 0 bases and J gave up 2 bases, with 17 bases separating them. The CDR3 sequence is 17 residues long. Germline V CDR1 and CDR2: MGHRA, YSYEKL. The CDR3 reads CASSQDPIRVPPYEQYF. CDR3 nucleotide sequence: TGCGCCAGCAGCCAAGATCCCATCAGGGTACCCCCCTACGAGCAGTACTTC.

The chain has TRBV28 and TRBJ2-3; D not resolved. Trimming removed 4 bases at V and 2 bases at J, with 16 bases between. Germline V gene sequence: CDR1 MDHEN, CDR2 SYDVKM. This CDR3 comprises 16 residues. The CDR3 spells CASSSVGRYLTDTQYF. CDR3 sequence (DNA): TGTGCCAGCAGTTCGGTTGGACGGTACCTCACAGATACGCAGTATTTT. Complete variable domain (other parts from reference TRBV28 and TRBJ2-3): DVKVTQSSRYLVKRTGEKVFLECVQDMDHENMFWYRQDPGLGLRLIYFSYDVKMKEKGDIPEGYSVSREKKERFSLILESASTNQTSMYLCASSSVGRYLTDTQYFGPGTRLTVL.

The chain carries TRBV7-9 and TRBJ2-7; 10 bases agree with TRBD1. Germline CDR1 SEHNR, CDR2 FQNEAQ (reference sequence). This CDR3 is 15 amino acids long. V was clipped by 4 bases and J by 2 bases; unmatched bases: 5. The CDR3 nucleotides are TGTGCCAGCAGCTCCCGGGACAGGGGAGCCTACGAGCAGTACTTC. This gives the protein CASSSRDRGAYEQYF.

This clone was seen a handful of times. The chain uses TRBV29-1 and TRBJ2-1; TRBD2 aligns across 11 bases. The CDR3 runs to 12 residues. V dropped 7 bases and J dropped 6; count of bases not matched to a gene: 2. CDR1 and CDR2 from the germline V gene are SQVTM and ANQGSEA. The CDR3 reads CSAGTSGNEQFF. CDR3 bases: TGCAGCGCCGGGACTAGCGGCAATGAGCAGTTCTTC.

The CDR3 here is CASSRGGVSTDTQYF. CDR3 DNA: TGTGCCAGCAGCCGAGGGGGGGTTTCCACAGATACGCAGTATTTT. The J gene is TRBJ2-3, the V gene TRBV7-9, with a possible D match to TRBD2 (7 bases). The CDR3 is 15 residues long. From germline, CDR1 is SEHNR and CDR2 FQNEAQ (reference sequence). V was shortened by 5 bases and J by 2 bases, with 14 bases between the two germline ends.

Written as DNA, the CDR3 is TGTGCCAGCAGAGGGGACCGGGGGGGGGACGCCTACGAGCAGTACTTC. This translates into CASRGDRGGDAYEQYF. The V call is TRBV21-1, the J call TRBJ2-7; the D call of TRBD2 is as the table states it, not checked on the DNA. TRBV21-1 is described as a pseudogene. This CDR3 region has 16 residues.

This chain uses TRBV28 with TRBJ1-1, with D hard to call. This CDR3 spans 11 amino acids. The V end lost 10 bases, the J end lost 0 bases, and 6 bases lay between the germline ends. In germline, CDR1 is MDHEN, CDR2 SYDVKM. The CDR3 region has the DNA TGTGCCACCAACCTGAACACTGAAGCTTTCTTT. This gives the protein CATNLNTEAFF.